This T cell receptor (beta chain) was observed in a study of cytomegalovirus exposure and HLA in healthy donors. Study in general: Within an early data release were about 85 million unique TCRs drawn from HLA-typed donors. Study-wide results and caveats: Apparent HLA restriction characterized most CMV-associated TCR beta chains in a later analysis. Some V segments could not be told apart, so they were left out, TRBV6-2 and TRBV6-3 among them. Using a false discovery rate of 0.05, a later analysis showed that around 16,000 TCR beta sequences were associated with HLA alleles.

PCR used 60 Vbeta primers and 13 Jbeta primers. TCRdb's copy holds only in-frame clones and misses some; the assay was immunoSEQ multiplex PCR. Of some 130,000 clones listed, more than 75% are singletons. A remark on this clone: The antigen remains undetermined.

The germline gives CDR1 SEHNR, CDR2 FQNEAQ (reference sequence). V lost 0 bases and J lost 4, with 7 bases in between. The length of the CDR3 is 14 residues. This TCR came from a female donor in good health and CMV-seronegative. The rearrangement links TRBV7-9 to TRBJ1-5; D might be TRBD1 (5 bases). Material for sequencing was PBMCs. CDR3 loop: CASSLASGNQPQHF. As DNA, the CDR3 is TGTGCCAGCAGCTTAGCGTCAGGGAATCAGCCCCAGCATTTT.